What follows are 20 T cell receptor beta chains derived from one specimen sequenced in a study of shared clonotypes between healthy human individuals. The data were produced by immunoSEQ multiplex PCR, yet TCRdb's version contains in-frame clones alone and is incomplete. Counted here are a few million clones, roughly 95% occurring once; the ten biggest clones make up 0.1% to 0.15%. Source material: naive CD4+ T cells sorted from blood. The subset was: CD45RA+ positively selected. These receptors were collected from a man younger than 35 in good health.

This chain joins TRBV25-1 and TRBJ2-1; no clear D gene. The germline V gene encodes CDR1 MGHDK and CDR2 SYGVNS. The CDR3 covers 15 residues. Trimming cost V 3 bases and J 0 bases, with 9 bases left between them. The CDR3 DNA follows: TGTGCCAGCAGTGACGGCGTAAGCTCCTACAATGAGCAGTTCTTC. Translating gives CASSDGVSSYNEQFF.

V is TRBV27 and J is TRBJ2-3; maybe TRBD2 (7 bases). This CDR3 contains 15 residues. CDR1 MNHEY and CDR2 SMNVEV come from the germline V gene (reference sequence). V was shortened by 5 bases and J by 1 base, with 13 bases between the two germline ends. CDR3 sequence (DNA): TGTGCCAGCAGTGCTCCGGGGGGCCGCACAGATACGCAGTATTTT. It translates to CASSAPGGRTDTQYF.

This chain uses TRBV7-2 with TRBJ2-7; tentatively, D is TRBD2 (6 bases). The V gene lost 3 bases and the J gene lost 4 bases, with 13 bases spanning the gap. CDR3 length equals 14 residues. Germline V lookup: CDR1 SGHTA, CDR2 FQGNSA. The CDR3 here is CASSLGLTRYEQYF. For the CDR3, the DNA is TGTGCCAGCAGCTTGGGACTGACAAGGTACGAGCAGTACTTC.

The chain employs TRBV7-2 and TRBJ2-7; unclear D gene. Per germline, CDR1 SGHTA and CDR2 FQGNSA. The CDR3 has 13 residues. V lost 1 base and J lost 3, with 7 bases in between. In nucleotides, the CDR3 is TGTGCCAGCAGCTTAGACGCCATCTACGAGCAGTACTTC. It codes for CASSLDAIYEQYF.

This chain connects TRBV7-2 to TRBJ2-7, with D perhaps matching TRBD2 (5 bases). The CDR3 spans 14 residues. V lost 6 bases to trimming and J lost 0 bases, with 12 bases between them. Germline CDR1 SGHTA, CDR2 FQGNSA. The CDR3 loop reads CASSRGRASYEQYF. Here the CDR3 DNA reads TGTGCCAGCAGTCGGGGAAGGGCCTCCTACGAGCAGTACTTC.

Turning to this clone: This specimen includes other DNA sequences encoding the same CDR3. As DNA, the CDR3 is TGTGCCAGCAGCAGGGGACAGGGTAGCAATCAGCCCCAGCATTTT. This encodes CASSRGQGSNQPQHF. The chain joins TRBV7-8 to TRBJ1-5, with 9 bases matching TRBD1. The length of the CDR3 is 15 residues. The V segment lost 5 bases and the J segment 0 bases; nucleotides outside the gene matches: 2. Germline loops: CDR1 SGHVS, CDR2 FQNEAQ.

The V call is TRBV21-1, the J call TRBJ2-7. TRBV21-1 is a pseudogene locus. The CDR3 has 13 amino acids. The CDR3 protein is CASPEARRYEQYF. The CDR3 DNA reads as TGTGCCAGCCCAGAGGCCAGGAGATACGAGCAGTACTTC.

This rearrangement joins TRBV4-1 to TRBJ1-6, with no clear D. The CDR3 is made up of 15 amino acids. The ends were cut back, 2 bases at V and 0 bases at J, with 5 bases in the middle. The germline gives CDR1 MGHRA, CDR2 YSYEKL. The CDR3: CASSQLDSYNSPLHF. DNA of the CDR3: TGCGCCAGCAGCCAACTAGACTCCTATAATTCACCCCTCCACTTT.

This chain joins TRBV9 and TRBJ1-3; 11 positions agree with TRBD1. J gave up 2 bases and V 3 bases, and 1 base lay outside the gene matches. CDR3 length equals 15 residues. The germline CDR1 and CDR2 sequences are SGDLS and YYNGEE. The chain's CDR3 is CASSGDRGTGNTIYF. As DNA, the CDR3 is TGTGCCAGCAGCGGGGACAGGGGGACTGGAAACACCATATATTTT.

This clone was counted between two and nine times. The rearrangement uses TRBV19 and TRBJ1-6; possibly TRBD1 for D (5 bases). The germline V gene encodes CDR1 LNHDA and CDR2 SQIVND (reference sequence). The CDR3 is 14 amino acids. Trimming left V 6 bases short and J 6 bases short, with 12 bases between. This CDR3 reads CASSTWDRNSPLHF. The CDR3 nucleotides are TGTGCCAGTAGCACATGGGACCGTAATTCACCCCTCCACTTT.

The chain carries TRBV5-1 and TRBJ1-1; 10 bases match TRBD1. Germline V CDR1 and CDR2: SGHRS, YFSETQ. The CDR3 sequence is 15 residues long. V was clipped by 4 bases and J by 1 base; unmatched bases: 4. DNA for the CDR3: TGCGCCAGCAGCGAGACAGGGGGCTCGAACACTGAAGCTTTCTTT. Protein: CASSETGGSNTEAFF.

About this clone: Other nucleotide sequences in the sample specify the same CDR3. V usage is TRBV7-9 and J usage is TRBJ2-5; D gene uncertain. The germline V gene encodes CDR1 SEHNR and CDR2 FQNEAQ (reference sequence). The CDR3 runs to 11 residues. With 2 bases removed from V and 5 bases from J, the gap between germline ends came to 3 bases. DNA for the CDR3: TGTGCCAGCAGCTTATTCGAGACCCAGTACTTC. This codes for CASSLFETQYF.

DNA for the CDR3: TGTGCCAGCAGCACGTTAGGCAAAGCGGGCCCTAGCACAGATACGCAGTATTTT. It is translated as CASSTLGKAGPSTDTQYF. The gene calls are TRBV7-9 and TRBJ2-3; weak D call: TRBD2 (6 bases). Germline loops: CDR1 SEHNR, CDR2 FQNEAQ (reference sequence). The V gene lost 5 bases and the J gene lost 0 bases, with 21 bases spanning the gap. The CDR3 covers 18 residues.

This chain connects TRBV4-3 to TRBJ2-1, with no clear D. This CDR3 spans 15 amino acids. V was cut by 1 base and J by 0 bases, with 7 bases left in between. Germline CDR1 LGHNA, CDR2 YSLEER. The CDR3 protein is CASSQAYSSYNEQFF. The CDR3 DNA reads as TGCGCCAGCAGCCAAGCTTACAGCTCCTACAATGAGCAGTTCTTC.

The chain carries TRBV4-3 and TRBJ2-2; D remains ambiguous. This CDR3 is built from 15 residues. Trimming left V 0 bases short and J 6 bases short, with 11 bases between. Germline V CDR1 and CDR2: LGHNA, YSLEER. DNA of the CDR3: TGCGCCAGCAGCCAAGAACCCGTCCTAGCCGGGGAGCTGTTTTTT. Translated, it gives CASSQEPVLAGELFF.

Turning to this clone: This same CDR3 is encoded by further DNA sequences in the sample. As DNA, the CDR3 is TGTGCCAGCAGTTTCGGACAGGGGTCCTCCTACGAGCAGTACTTC. It encodes CASSFGQGSSYEQYF. V gene TRBV7-9 combines with J gene TRBJ2-7; 9 bases are a match to TRBD1. With 6 bases clipped from V and 0 bases from J, the junction kept 6 bases outside the gene matches. Germline V gene lookup returns CDR1 SEHNR and CDR2 FQNEAQ (reference sequence). The CDR3 has 15 residues.

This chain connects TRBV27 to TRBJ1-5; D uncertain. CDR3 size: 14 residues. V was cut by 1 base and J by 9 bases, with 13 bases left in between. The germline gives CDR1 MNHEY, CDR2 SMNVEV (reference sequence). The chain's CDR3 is CASSLLGRTGPQHF. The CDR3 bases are TGTGCCAGCAGTTTATTGGGCAGGACCGGGCCCCAGCATTTT.

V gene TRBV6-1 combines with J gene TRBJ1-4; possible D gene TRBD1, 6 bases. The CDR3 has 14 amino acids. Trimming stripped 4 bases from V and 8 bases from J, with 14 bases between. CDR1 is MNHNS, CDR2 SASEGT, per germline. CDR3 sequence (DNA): TGTGCCAGCAGTGGGGGGCTCGGAGAGGAAAAACTGTTTTTT. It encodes CASSGGLGEEKLFF.

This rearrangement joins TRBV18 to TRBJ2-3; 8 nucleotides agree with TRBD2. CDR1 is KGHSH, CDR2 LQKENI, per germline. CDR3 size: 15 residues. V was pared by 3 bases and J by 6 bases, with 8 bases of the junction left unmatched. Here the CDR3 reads CASSPFSGRGDTQYF. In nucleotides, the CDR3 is TGTGCCAGCTCACCGTTCAGCGGGAGAGGGGATACGCAGTATTTT. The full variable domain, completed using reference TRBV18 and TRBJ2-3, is NAGVMQNPRHLVRRRGQEARLRCSPMKGHSHVYWYRQLPEEGLKFMVYLQKENIIDESGMPKERFSAEFPKEGPSILRIQQVVRGDSAAYFCASSPFSGRGDTQYFGPGTRLTVL.

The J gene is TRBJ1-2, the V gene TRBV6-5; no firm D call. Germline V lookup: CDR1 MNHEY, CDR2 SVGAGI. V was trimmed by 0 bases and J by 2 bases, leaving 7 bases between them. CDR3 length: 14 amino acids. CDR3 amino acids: CASSYSSDNYGYTF. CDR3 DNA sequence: TGTGCCAGCAGTTACTCGAGCGACAACTATGGCTACACCTTC.